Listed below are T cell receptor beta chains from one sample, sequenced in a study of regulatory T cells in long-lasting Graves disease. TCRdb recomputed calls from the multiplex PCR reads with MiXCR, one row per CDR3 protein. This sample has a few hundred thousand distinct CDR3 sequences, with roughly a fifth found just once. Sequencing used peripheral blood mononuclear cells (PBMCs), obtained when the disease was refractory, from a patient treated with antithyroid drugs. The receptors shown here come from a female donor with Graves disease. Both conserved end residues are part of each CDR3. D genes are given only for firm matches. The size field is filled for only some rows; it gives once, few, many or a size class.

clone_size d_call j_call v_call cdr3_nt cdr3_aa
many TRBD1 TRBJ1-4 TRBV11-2 TGTGCCAGCAGCTTGGACAGGGTTAATGAAAAACTGTTTTTT CASSLDRVNEKLFF
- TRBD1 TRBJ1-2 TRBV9 TGTGCCAGCAGCGTAGGGGGACAGGGGGTCTATGGCTACACCTTC CASSVGGQGVYGYTF
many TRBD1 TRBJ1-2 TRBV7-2 TGTGCCAGCAGCTCCAGGGGGTCTAGCTATGGCTACACCTTC CASSSRGSSYGYTF
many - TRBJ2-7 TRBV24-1 TGTGCCACCAGTGATGGGGGGACCTACGAGCAGTACTTC CATSDGGTYEQYF
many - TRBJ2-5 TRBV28 TGTGCCAGCAGTTCTCTACTAGTAGAGACCCAGTACTTC CASSSLLVETQYF
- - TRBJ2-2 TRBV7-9 - CASPLVQVSTGSCFF
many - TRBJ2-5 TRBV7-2 TGTGCCAGCAGCTTAGCGGACCGAGGGGCCCAGTACTTC CASSLADRGAQYF
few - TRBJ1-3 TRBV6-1 TGTGCCAGCGGCGGCGACTCTGGAAACACCATATATTTT CASGGDSGNTIYF
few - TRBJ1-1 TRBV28 TGTGCCAGCAAAAAGGGTTCAGCTTGGGGGGCTCGCGTGAACACTGAAGCTTTCTTT CASKKGSAWGARVNTEAFF
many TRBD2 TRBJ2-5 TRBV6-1 TGTGCCAGCAGGTCCCTTCAGCCGGGACTAGAAGAGACCCAGTACTTC CASRSLQPGLEETQYF
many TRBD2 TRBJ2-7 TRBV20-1 TGCAGTGCTAGAAAACTAGCGGGAGTCGGCGAGCAGTACTTC CSARKLAGVGEQYF
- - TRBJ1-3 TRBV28 TGTGCCAGCATTAACTCTGGAAACACCATATATTTT CASINSGNTIYF
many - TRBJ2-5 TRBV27 TGTGCCAGCAGTTTATCCGGTGGGTCCCCGCCCACAGGGACCCAGTACTTC CASSLSGGSPPTGTQYF
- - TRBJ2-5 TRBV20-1 TGCAGTGCTAGTGAACAAGAGACCCAGTACTTC CSASEQETQYF
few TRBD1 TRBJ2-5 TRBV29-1 TGCAGCGTCGCGACAGGGCCCCAAGAGACCCAGTACTTC CSVATGPQETQYF
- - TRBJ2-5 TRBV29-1 TGCAGCGTTGTAAGAGAGACCCAGTACTTC CSVVRETQYF
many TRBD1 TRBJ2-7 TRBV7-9 TGTGCCAGCAGCCCCCGGGACAGGGAGCAGAGCGAGCAGTACTTC CASSPRDREQSEQYF
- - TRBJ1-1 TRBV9 TGTGCCAGCAGCCCATACGCCAGGGGATACACTGAAGCTTTCTTT CASSPYARGYTEAFF
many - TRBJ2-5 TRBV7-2 TGTGCCAGCAGCTTAGGTGGGATTGAGACCCAGTACTTC CASSLGGIETQYF
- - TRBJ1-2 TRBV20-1 TGCAGTGCCCTACCTACGACACGGTCAGTCGGCTACACCTTC CSALPTTRSVGYTF
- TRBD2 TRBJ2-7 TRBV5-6 TGTGCCAGCAGCTCCCGACGACTAGCGGGAGATCCCGAGCAGTACTTC CASSSRRLAGDPEQYF
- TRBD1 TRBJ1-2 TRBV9 TGTGCCAGCAGCATCGACAGGGAGGGCGATTATGGCTACACCTTC CASSIDREGDYGYTF
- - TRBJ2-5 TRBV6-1 TGTGCCAGCAGTGGCCAGACAGCGAACCAAGAGACCCAGTACTTC CASSGQTANQETQYF
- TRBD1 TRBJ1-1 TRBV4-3 TGCGCCAGCAGCCAAGAGAGGACAGGCGATATGAACACTGAAGCTTTCTTT CASSQERTGDMNTEAFF
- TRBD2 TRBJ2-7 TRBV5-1 TGCGCCAGCAGCTTGATAGCGGGAGAAACCTACGAGCAGTACTTC CASSLIAGETYEQYF
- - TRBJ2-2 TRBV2 TGTGCCAGCAGTGAGCGGGCGGCGGGGCCGAACACCGGGGAGCTGTTTTTT CASSERAAGPNTGELFF
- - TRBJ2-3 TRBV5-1 TGCGCCAGCAGCCCGGGAATTTCTAGCACAGATACGCAGTATTTT CASSPGISSTDTQYF
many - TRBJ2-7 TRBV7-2 TGTGCCAGCAGCTTTAGTACAACCTACGAGCAGTACTTC CASSFSTTYEQYF
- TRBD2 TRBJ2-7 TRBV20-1 TGCAGTGTAACGGGACTAGCGGGCTACGAGCAGTACTTC CSVTGLAGYEQYF
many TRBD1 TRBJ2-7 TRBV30 TGTGCCTGGACCTCCGACAGGGACCTTGTCTACGAGCAGTACTTC CAWTSDRDLVYEQYF
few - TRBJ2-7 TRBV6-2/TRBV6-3 TGTGCCAGCAGCAATACTCCGGGGGCTGGTTACGAGCAGTACTTC CASSNTPGAGYEQYF
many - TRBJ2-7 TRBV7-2 TGTGCCAGCAGCTTAGACTACCTATACGAGCAGTACTTC CASSLDYLYEQYF
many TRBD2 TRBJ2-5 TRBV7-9 TGTGCCAGCAGCTTCCCCGGGAGGGCCAAACAAGAGACCCAGTACTTC CASSFPGRAKQETQYF
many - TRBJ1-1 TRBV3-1 TGTGCCAGCAGCCAAGATGCGGGGAACACTGAAGCTTTCTTT CASSQDAGNTEAFF
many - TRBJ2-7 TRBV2 TGTGCCAGCAGTGATCCCCAGCTCTCCTGCGAGCAGTACTTC CASSDPQLSCEQYF
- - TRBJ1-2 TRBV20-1 TGCAGTGCTAGAGAGGCAGGCGGGACCCGCTATGGCTACACCTTC CSAREAGGTRYGYTF
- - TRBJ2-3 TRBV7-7 TGTGCTAGCAGCTTGACGGGGGTCGACACAGATACGCAGTATTTT CASSLTGVDTDTQYF
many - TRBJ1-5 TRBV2 TGTGCCAGCAGTGAAGCGCTCGGAGAAAATAGCAATCAGCCCCAGCATTTT CASSEALGENSNQPQHF